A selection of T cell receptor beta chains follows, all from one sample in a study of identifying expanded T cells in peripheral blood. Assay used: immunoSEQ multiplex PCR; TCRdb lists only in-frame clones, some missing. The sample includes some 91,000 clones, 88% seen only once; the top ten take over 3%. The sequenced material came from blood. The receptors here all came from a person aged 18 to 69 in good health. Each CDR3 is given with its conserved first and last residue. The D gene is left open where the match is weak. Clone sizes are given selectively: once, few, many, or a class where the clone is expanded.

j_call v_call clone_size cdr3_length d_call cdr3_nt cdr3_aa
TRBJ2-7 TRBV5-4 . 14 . TGTGCCAGCAAAAAAGGTGGCGGGGGCTTCGAGCAGTACTTC CASKKGGGGFEQYF
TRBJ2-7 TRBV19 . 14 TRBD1 TGTGCCAGTAGTATTGGGACAGGAGCCTACGAGCAGTACTTC CASSIGTGAYEQYF
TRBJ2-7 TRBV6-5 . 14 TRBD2 TGTGCCAGCAGCCCTAGCGGGGTTACCTACGAGCAGTACTTC CASSPSGVTYEQYF
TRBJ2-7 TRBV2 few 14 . TGTGCCAGCAGCTGGGATAGGACAGTATACGAGCAGTACTTC CASSWDRTVYEQYF
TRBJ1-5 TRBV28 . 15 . TGTGCCAGCAGTTTATCAGGGGAGGGAGATCAGCCCCAGCATTTT CASSLSGEGDQPQHF
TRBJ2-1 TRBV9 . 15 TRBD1 TGTGCCAGCAGCTACCGGACAGGGGACTACAATGAGCAGTTCTTC CASSYRTGDYNEQFF
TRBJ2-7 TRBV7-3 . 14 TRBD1 TGTGCCAGCAGCCAGACAGGGAGCTCCTACGAGCAGTACTTC CASSQTGSSYEQYF
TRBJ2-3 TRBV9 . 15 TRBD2 TGTGCCAGCAGCGTACCGCTAGCGGGGGGGCGTACGCAGTATTTT CASSVPLAGGRTQYF
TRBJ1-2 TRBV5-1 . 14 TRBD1 TGCGCCAGCAGCTCTGCAGGGGGGAGCTATGGCTACACCTTC CASSSAGGSYGYTF
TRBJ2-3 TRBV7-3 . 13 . TGTGCCAGCAGCCCGACGCCTGCCGATACGCAGTATTTT CASSPTPADTQYF
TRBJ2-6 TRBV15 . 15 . TGTGCCACCAGCAGAGAAAGCTCTGGGGCCAACGTCCTGACTTTC CATSRESSGANVLTF
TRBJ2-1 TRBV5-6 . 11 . TGTGCCAGCAAAACTTACAATGAGCAGTTCTTC CASKTYNEQFF
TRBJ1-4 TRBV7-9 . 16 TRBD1 TGTGCCAGCAGCAAGACAGGGGCCCCAACTAATGAAAAACTGTTTTTT CASSKTGAPTNEKLFF
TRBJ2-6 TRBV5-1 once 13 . TGCGCCAGCAGCTCTCAGGGGGCCAACGTCCTGACTTTC CASSSQGANVLTF
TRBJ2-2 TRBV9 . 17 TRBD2 TGTGCCAGCAGCGACGAATTAGCGGGGACGAACACCGGGGAGCTGTTTTTT CASSDELAGTNTGELFF
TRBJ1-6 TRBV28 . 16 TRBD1 TGTGCCAGCAGGGCTACAGGGGGCCCCTATAATTCACCCCTCCACTTT CASRATGGPYNSPLHF
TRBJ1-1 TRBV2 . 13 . TGTGCCAGCAGAACAGGGATGAACACTGAAGCTTTCTTT CASRTGMNTEAFF
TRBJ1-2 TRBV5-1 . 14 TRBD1 TGCGCCAGCAGCTACAGGGGGCCGAACTATGGCTACACCTTC CASSYRGPNYGYTF
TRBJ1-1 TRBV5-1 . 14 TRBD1 TGCGCCAGCAGCTCTGCAGGGGGCTGGGACGAAGCTTTCTTT CASSSAGGWDEAFF
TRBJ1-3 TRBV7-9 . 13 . TGTGCCAGCAGCTTGTCAGGGAGCAACACCATATATTTT CASSLSGSNTIYF
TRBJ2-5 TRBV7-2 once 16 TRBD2 TGTGCCAGCAGTTACCAAGGCGGGAGGGCCCAAGAGACCCAGTACTTC CASSYQGGRAQETQYF
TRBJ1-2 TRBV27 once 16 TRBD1 TGTGCCAGCAGTCTGGGGACAGGGCGGGGTACTAGAGGCTACACCTTC CASSLGTGRGTRGYTF
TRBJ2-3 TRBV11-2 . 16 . TGTGCCAGCAGCTTAGATTTTGCGACTTTCGGGGATACGCAGTATTTT CASSLDFATFGDTQYF
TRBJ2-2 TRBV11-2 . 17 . TGTGCCAGCAGCTTAGCCCCCCTAGCGTCGAACACCGGGGAGCTGTTTTTT CASSLAPLASNTGELFF
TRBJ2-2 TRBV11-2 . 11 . TGTGCCATTCTATGGGGGGGGGAGCTGTTTTTT CAILWGGELFF
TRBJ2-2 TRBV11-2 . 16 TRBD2 TGTGCCAGCAGCTTAGGACTAGCGGGACCTACCGGGGAGCTGTTTTTT CASSLGLAGPTGELFF
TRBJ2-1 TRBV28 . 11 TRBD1 TGTGCCATCGACAGGGATAATGAGCAGTTCTTC CAIDRDNEQFF